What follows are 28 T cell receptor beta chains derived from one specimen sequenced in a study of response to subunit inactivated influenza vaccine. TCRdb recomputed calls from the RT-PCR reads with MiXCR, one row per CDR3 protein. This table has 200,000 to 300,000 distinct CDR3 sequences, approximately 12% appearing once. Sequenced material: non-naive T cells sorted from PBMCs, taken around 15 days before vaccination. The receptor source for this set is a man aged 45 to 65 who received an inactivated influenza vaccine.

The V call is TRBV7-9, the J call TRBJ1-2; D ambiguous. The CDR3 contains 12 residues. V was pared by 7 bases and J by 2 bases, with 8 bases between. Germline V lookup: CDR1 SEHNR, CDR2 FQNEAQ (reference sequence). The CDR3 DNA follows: TGTGCCAGCAAGGCGGCCAACTATGGCTACACCTTC. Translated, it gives CASKAANYGYTF.

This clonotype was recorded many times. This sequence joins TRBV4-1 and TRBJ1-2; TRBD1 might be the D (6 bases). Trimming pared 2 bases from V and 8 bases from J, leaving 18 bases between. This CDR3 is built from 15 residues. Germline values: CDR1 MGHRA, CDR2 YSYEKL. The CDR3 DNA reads TGCGCCAGCAGCCAATTATTAGACGGGGGCTCGGGCTACACCTTC. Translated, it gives CASSQLLDGGSGYTF.

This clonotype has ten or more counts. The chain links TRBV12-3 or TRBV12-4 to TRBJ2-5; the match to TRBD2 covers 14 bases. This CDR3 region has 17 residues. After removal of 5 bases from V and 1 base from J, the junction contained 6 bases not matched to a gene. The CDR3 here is CASSQTSGGAIQETQYF. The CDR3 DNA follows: TGTGCCAGCAGTCAGACTAGCGGGGGGGCTATCCAAGAGACCCAGTACTTC.

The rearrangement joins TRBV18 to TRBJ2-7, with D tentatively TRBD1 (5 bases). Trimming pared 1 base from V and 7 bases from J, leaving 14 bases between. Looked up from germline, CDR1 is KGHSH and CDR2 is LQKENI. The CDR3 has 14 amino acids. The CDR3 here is CASSPLGQTPEQYF. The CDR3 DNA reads TGTGCCAGCTCACCACTTGGACAAACCCCTGAGCAGTACTTC.

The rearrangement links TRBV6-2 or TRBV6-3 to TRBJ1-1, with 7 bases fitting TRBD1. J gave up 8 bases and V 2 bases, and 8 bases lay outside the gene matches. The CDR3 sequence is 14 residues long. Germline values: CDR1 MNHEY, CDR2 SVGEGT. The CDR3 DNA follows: TGTGCCAGCAGTTACAGGTTGGTGACAGGGGAAGCTTTCTTT. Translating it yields CASSYRLVTGEAFF.

The CDR3 spells CASSHGGGAYNEQFF. In nucleotides, the CDR3 is TGCGCCAGCAGCCATGGGGGGGGGGCCTACAATGAGCAGTTCTTC. The chain links TRBV4-3 to TRBJ2-1, with TRBD2 matching 7 bases. Unmatched junction bases numbered 4, after V lost 3 bases and J lost 2 bases. From germline, CDR1 is LGHNA and CDR2 YSLEER. There are 15 residues in the CDR3.

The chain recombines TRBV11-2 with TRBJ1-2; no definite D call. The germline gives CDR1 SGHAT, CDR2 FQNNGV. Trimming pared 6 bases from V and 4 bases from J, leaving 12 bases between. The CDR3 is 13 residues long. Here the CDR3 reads CASSNDWGYGYTF. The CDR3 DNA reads TGTGCCAGCAGTAACGATTGGGGCTATGGCTACACCTTC.

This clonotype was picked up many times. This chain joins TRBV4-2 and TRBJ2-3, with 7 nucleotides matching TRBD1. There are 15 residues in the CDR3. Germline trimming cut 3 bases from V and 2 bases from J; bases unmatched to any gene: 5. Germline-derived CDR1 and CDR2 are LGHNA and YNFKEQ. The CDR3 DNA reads TGTGCCAGCAGCCAGGCTGACAGGGTCACAGATACGCAGTATTTT. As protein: CASSQADRVTDTQYF.

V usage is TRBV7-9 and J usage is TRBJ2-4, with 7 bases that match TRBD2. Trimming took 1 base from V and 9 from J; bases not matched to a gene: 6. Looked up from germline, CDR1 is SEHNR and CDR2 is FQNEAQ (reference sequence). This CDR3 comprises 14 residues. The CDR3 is CASSLVSGEGIQYF. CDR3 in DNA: TGTGCCAGCAGCTTAGTGAGCGGGGAGGGCATTCAGTACTTC.

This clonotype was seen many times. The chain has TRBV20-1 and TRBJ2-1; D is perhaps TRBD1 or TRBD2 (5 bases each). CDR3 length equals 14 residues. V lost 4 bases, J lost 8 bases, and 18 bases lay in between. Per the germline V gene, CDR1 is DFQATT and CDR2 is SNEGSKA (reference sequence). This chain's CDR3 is CSATKPSRGDEQFF. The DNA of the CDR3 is TGCAGTGCTACAAAGCCGTCCCGAGGGGATGAGCAGTTCTTC.

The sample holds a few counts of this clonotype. In DNA form, the CDR3 reads TGTGCCAGCACGCCCACTGTAGGCTACCTCTACAATGAGCAGTTCTTC. It yields the protein CASTPTVGYLYNEQFF. The V gene is TRBV27, the J gene TRBJ2-1; no definite D call. CDR3 length equals 16 residues. Germline-derived CDR1 and CDR2 are MNHEY and SMNVEV (reference sequence). V dropped 7 bases and J dropped 3 bases, with 19 bases sitting between them.

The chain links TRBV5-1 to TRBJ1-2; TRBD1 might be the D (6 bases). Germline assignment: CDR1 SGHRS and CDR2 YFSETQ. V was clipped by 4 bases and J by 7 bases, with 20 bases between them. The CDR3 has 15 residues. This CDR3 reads CASSLGQPERTGYTF. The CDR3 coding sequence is TGCGCCAGCAGCCTAGGACAGCCGGAACGTACTGGCTACACCTTC. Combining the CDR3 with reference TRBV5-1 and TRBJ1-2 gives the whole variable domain KAGVTQTPRYLIKTRGQQVTLSCSPISGHRSVSWYQQTPGQGLQFLFEYFSETQRNKGNFPGRFSGRQFSNSRSEMNVSTLELGDSALYLCASSLGQPERTGYTFGSGTRLTVV.

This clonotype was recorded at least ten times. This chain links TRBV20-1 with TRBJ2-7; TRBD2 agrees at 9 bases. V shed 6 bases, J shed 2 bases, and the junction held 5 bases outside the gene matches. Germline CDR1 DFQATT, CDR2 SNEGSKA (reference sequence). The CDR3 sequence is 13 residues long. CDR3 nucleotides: TGCAGTGCCAGATTAGCGGGGGCCTACGAGCAGTACTTC. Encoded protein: CSARLAGAYEQYF.

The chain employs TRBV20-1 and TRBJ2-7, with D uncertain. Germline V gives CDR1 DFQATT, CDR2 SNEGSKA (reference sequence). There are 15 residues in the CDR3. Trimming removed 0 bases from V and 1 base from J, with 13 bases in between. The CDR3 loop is CSARDGLILSYEQYF. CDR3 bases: TGCAGTGCTAGAGATGGGCTGATACTGTCCTACGAGCAGTACTTC.

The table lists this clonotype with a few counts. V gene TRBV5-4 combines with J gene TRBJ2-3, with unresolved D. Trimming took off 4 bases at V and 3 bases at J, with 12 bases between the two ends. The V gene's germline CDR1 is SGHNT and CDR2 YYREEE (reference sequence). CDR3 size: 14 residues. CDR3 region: CASSLGGITDTQYF. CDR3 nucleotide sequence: TGTGCCAGCAGCCTGGGCGGCATAACAGATACGCAGTATTTT.

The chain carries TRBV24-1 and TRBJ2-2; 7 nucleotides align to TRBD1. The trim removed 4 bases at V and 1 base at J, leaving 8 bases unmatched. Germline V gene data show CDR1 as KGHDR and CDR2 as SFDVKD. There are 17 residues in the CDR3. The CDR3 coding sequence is TGTGCCACCAGTGACACAGGGGACCCATTGAACACCGGGGAGCTGTTTTTT. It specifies CATSDTGDPLNTGELFF.

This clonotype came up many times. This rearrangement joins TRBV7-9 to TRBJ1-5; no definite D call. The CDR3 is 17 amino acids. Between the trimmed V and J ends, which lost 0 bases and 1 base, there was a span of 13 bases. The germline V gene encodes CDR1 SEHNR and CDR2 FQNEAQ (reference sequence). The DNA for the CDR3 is TGTGCCAGCAGCTTAGCGGGTCAGGACCTAAGCAATCAGCCCCAGCATTTT. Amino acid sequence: CASSLAGQDLSNQPQHF.

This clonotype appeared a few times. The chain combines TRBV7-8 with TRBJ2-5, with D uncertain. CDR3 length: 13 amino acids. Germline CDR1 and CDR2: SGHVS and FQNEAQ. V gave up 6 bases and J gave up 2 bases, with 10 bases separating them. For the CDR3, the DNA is TGTGCCAGCAGTGTAAATGAGCAAGAGACCCAGTACTTC. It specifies CASSVNEQETQYF.

The CDR3 region is CASSQGGTLRETQYF. CDR3 bases: TGTGCCAGCAGCCAAGGAGGGACCCTCCGGGAGACCCAGTACTTC. The chain employs TRBV3-1 and TRBJ2-5; the D call may be TRBD1 or TRBD2 (5 bases each). Germline CDR1 and CDR2: LGHDT and YNNKEL (reference sequence). This CDR3 has 15 amino acids. Trimming shortened V by 1 base and J by 5 bases, and 14 bases separated the two germline ends.

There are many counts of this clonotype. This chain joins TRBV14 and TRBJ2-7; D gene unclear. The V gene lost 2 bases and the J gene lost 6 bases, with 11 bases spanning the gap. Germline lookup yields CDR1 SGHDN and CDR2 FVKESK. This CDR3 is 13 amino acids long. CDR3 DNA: TGTGCCAGCAGCCAACTTGGACGTCGCGAGCAGTACTTC. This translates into CASSQLGRREQYF.

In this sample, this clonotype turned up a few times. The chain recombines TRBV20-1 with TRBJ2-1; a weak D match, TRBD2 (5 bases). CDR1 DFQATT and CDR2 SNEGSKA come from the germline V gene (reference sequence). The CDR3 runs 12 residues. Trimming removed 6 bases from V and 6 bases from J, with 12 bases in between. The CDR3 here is CSAKSRGNEQFF. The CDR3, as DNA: TGCAGTGCAAAATCTCGGGGCAATGAGCAGTTCTTC.

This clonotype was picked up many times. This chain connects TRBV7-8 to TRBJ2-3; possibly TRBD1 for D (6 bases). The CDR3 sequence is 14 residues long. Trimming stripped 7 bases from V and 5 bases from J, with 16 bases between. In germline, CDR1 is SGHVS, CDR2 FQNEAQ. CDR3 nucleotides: TGTGCCAGCACCTCCTGGGGGCGCGAAGATACGCAGTATTTT. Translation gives CASTSWGREDTQYF.

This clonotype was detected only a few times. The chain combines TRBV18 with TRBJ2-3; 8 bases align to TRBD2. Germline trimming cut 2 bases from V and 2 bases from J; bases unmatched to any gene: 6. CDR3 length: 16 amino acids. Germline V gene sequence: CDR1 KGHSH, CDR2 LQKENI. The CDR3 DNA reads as TGTGCCAGCTCACCATCAGCGGGGGCGTACACAGATACGCAGTATTTT. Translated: CASSPSAGAYTDTQYF.

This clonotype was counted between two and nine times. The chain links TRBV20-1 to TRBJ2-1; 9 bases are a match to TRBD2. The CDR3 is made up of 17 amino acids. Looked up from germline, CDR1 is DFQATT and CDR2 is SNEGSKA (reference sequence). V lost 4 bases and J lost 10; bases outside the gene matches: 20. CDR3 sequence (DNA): TGCAGTGCTACCCCCTGGGCAGCGGGGGGACCTTACCAAGAGCAGTTCTTC. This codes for CSATPWAAGGPYQEQFF.

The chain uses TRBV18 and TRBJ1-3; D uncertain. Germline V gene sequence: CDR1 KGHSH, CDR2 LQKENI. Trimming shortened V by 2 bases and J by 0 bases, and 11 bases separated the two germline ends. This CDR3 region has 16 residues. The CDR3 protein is CASSPFPADSGNTIYF. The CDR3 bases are TGTGCCAGCTCACCATTCCCTGCCGACTCTGGAAACACCATATATTTT.

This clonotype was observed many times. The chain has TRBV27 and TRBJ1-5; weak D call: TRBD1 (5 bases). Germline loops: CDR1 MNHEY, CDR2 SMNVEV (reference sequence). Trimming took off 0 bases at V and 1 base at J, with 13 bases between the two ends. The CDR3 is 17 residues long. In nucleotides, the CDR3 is TGTGCCAGCAGTTTATCGGGGGGGACGGTCAGCAATCAGCCCCAGCATTTT. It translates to CASSLSGGTVSNQPQHF.

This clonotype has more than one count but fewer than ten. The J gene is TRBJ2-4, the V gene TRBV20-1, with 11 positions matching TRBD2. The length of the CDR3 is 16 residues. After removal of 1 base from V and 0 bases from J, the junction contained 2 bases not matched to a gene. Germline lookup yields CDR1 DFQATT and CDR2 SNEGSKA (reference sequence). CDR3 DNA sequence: TGCAGTGCTAGAGGCGGACTAGCGGGAGCCAAAAACATTCAGTACTTC. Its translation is CSARGGLAGAKNIQYF.

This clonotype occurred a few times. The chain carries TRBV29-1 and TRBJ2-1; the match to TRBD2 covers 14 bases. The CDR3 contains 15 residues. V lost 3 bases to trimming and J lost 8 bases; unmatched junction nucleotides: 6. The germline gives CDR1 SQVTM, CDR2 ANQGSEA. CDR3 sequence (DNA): TGCAGCGTTGAGGGGACTAGCGGGAGTGTGTATGAGCAGTTCTTC. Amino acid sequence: CSVEGTSGSVYEQFF.